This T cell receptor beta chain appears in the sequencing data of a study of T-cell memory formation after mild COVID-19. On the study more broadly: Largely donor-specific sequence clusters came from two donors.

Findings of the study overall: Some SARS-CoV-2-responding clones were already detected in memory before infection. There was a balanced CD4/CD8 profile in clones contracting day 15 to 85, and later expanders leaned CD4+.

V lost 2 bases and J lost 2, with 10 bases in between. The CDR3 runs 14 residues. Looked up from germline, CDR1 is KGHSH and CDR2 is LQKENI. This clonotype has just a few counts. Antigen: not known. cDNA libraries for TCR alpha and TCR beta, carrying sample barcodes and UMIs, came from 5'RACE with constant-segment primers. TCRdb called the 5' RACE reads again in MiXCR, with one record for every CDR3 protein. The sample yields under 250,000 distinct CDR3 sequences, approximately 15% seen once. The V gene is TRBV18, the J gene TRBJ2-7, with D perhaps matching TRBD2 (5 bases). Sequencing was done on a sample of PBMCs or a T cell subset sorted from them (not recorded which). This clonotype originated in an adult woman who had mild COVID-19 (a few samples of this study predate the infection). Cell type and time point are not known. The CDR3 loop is CASSPIEGTYEQYF. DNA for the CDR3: TGTGCCAGCTCACCAATCGAGGGTACCTACGAGCAGTACTTC.